The entry that follows covers one T cell receptor beta chain sequence. CDR1 and CDR2 (germline): MNHNS, SASEGT. This CDR3 spans 16 amino acids. Trimming took off 0 bases at V and 2 bases at J, with 13 bases between the two ends. The data stem from a study of Graves' ophthalmopathy and Graves' hyperthyroidism. The authors amplified TCR beta CDR3 regions, and they did so from RNA transcripts for repertoire sequencing. The workflow started with a first-round RT-PCR run with HTBI primers and then moved on to a second-round multiplex PCR. TCRdb used MiXCR to reprocess the multiplex PCR reads, holding one entry per CDR3 protein. The sample has 220,000 or so distinct CDR3 sequences, approximately 21% seen once.

Specimen: peripheral blood. This chain links TRBV6-1 with TRBJ1-1; D ambiguous. The sequence was obtained from a woman aged 45-60 years with Graves' ophthalmopathy. CDR3: CASSEAFGVVNTEAFF. CDR3 bases: TGTGCCAGCAGTGAAGCGTTCGGGGTCGTTAACACTGAAGCTTTCTTT.